The subject of this entry is one T cell receptor beta chain. The antigen remains undetermined. TCRbeta library construction was performed incorporating unique molecular identifiers. From the PCR reads, TCRdb called clonotypes with MiXCR, one entry per CDR3 protein. The sample lists 700,000 to 950,000 distinct CDR3 sequences; approximately 15% were seen once. V was pared by 7 bases and J by 6 bases, with 18 bases between. The CDR3 contains 14 residues. The germline CDR1 and CDR2 sequences are SNHLY and FYNNEI. The data were obtained in a study of T-cell reconstitution after alpha-beta-depleted transplantation in children. Study results and caveats: After one year, T-cell counts and TCRbeta diversity mostly came from new T cells. By about two months after transplant, alpha-beta T cells reportedly arose from several hundred graft clones that had expanded.

The sequence derives from a male patient between 5 and 17 years old who had a stem cell transplant for acute lymphoblastic leukemia, so the T cells may come from the graft donor. This specimen was PBMCs, mostly from graft donor cells, taken 360 days after TCRalphabeta/CD19-depleted stem cell transplant. The rearrangement links TRBV2 to TRBJ1-2; D is possibly TRBD1 (5 bases). CDR3 sequence (DNA): TGTGCCAGCATCGTCTGGGGCTCATCTGATGGCTACACCTTC. Its translation: CASIVWGSSDGYTF.